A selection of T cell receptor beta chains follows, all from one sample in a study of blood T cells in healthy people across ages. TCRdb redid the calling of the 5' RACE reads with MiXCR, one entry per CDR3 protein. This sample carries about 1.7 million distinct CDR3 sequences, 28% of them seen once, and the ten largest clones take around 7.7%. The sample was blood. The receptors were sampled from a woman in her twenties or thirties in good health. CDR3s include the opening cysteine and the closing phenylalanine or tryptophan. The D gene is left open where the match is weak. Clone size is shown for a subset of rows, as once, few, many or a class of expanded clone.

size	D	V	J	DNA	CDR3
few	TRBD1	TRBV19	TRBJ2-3	TGTGCCAGTAGTACCTCCGGGACAGGCGGTGCAGATACGCAGTATTTT	CASSTSGTGGADTQYF
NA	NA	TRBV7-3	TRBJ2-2	TGTACCAGCAGCCTCCTTCCGGGGGGGGAGCTGTTTTTT	CTSSLLPGGELFF
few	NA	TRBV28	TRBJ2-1	TGTGCCAGCAGTTTGGGCAGGGCTGGCAATGAGCAGTTCTTC	CASSLGRAGNEQFF
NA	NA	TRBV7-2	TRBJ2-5	TGTGCCAGCAGCCAAGGACCAGCGGACGAGACCCAGTACTTC	CASSQGPADETQYF
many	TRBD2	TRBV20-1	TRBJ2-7	TGCAGTGCTAGAGTGTCAGCGGGAGGCGTCTCCTGGGAGCAGTACTTC	CSARVSAGGVSWEQYF
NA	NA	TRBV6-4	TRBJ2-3	TGTGCCAGCAGTGTCTCCCAGCTAGATACGCAGTATTTT	CASSVSQLDTQYF
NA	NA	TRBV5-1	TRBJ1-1	TGCGCCAGCGTATCTGCTAGCACTGAAGCTTTCTTT	CASVSASTEAFF
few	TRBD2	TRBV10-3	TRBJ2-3	TGTGCCATCAGGCCTAGCGGGGGTGCAGATACGCAGTATTTT	CAIRPSGGADTQYF
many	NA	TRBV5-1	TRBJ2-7	TGCGCCAGCAGCTTGGGCCCGTCGATAGACTACGAGCAGTACTTC	CASSLGPSIDYEQYF
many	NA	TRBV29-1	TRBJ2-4	TGCAGCGTTGAACTTGGGGGGGCCAAAAACATTCAGTACTTC	CSVELGGAKNIQYF
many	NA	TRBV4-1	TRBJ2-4	TGCGCCAGCAGCCCCGGGACTGCCAAGGGGGTAGCCAAAAACATTCAGTACTTC	CASSPGTAKGVAKNIQYF
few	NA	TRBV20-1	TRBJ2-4	TGCAGTGCCCCGGACAGCCTACTAGCCAAAAACATTCAGTACTTC	CSAPDSLLAKNIQYF
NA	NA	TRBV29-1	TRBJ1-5	TGCAGCGTTGAAGATCTCGGGGGAGCCCAGCATTTT	CSVEDLGGAQHF
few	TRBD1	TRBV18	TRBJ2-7	TGTGCCAGCTCAATTACAGGGGGACAGTACGAGCAGTACTTC	CASSITGGQYEQYF
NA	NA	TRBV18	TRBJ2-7	TGTGCCAGCTCACCGGGTTGGTCAGGGGACGAGCAGTACTTC	CASSPGWSGDEQYF
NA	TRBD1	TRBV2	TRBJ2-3	TGTGCCAGCAGTGGGACAGGGGGTGATACGCAGTATTTT	CASSGTGGDTQYF
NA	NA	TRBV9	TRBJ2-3	TGTGCCAGCAGCGTAGGAGACGGACGGTCTTACACAGATACGCAGTATTTT	CASSVGDGRSYTDTQYF
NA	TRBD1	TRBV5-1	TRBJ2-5	TGCGCCAGCAGCTTGGCCGGGACAGGGGTCCTTTCAGAGACCCAGTACTTC	CASSLAGTGVLSETQYF
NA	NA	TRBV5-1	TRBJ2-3	TGCACCAGCAGCTTGGACGCGGGTTTAAGGGGAGATACGCAGTATTTT	CTSSLDAGLRGDTQYF
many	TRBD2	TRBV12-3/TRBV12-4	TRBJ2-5	TGTGCCAGCAGTTTCGGATCTAGCGGGGGTGAGACCCAGTACTTC	CASSFGSSGGETQYF
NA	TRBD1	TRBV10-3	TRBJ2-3	TGTGCCAGAACCCGACAGGGCCATCCAGATACGCAGTATTTT	CARTRQGHPDTQYF
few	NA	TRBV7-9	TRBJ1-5	TGTGCCAGCATCTTGGTGAGGGAGCCCCAGCATTTT	CASILVREPQHF
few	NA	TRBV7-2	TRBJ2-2	TGTGCCAGCGGGGGACGGGTCCCCGGGGAGCTGTTTTTT	CASGGRVPGELFF
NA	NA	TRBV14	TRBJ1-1	TGTGCCAGCAGCCAAGTGGGGGCTGGAACTGAAGCTTTCTTT	CASSQVGAGTEAFF
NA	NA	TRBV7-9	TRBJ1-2	TGTGCCAGCAGCTTTGGGGGGAAGGATGGCTACACCTTC	CASSFGGKDGYTF
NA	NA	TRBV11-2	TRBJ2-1	TGTGCCAGCAGCTTAGAGAGGGAGTGGGATGAGCAGTTCTTC	CASSLEREWDEQFF
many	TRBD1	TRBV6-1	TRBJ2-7	TGTGCCAGCAGTCCCGCCCCCCGGACAGGGACAAGGGGATACGAGCAGTACTTC	CASSPAPRTGTRGYEQYF
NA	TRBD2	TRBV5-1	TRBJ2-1	TGCGCCAGCAGCCGAGTAGCGGGGGGCCACAATGAGCAGTTCTTC	CASSRVAGGHNEQFF
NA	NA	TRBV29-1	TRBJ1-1	TGCAGCGTTGAGGGCCAGAACCCTGAAGCTTTCTTT	CSVEGQNPEAFF
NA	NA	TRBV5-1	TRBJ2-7	TGCGCCAGCAGTCAACCAGGGGACTTGGCCTACGAGCAGTACTTC	CASSQPGDLAYEQYF
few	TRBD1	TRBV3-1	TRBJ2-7	TGTGCCAGCAGCCAAGGGGCCCCGGGACAGGGGGCGGGAGAGCAGTACTTC	CASSQGAPGQGAGEQYF
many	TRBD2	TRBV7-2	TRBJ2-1	TGTGCCAGCAGCATTAGCGGGAGTTCCTACAATGAGCAGTTCTTC	CASSISGSSYNEQFF
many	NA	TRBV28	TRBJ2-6	TGTGCCAGCAGTCTCTCAACGGGTTCTGGGGCCAACGTCCTGACTTTC	CASSLSTGSGANVLTF
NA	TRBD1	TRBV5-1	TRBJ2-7	TGCGCCAGCAGCGCCGCGGGACAGGGTCGCTACGAGCAGTACTTC	CASSAAGQGRYEQYF
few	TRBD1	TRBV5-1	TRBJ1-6	TGCGCCAGCAGCGGGACAGGGATGGGAAATTCACCCCTCCACTTT	CASSGTGMGNSPLHF
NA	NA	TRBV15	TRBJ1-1	TGTGCCACCAGCAGAGATTCCGGCCTGGCTTTCTTT	CATSRDSGLAFF
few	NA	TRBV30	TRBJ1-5	TGTGCCTGGAGTCTGGGAATAAGTCAGCCCCAGCATTTT	CAWSLGISQPQHF